The 25 T cell receptor beta chains below were found in one sample sequenced in a study of OX40 agonist ivuxolimab in advanced cancers. Library preparation was by the immunoSEQ multiplex PCR assay. Drawn from immuneACCESS, this table holds only the in-frame rearrangements with V and J called that TCRdb kept. Clones are partly lost; checked studies trace under half to an unresolved V gene and leave the rest unexplained. Counted in this sample were tens of thousands of clones; around 81% of them appeared once. The top ten hold about 5.8% of the sample. The specimen was CD4+ or CD8+ T cells sorted from blood, collected in a trial of the OX40 agonist ivuxolimab. The receptors stem from an adult with an advanced solid tumor such as melanoma, head and neck, liver or kidney cancer.

This chain links TRBV27 with TRBJ2-7, with TRBD2 identical over 8 bases. With V trimmed by 5 bases and J by 2 bases, 8 bases remained unmatched. Germline V gene lookup returns CDR1 MNHEY and CDR2 SMNVEV (reference sequence). CDR3 size: 15 residues. CDR3 nucleotides: TGTGCCAGCAGTCTCGGGGGGGAAGCAACCTACGAGCAGTACTTC. This codes for CASSLGGEATYEQYF.

The genes are TRBV4-2 and TRBJ2-1; the D gene is possibly TRBD2 (6 bases). Germline CDR1 reads LGHNA; CDR2 reads YNFKEQ. The ends were cut back, 1 base at V and 7 bases at J, with 11 bases in the middle. This CDR3 is 14 amino acids long. The CDR3 protein is CASSQAGVGNEQFF. CDR3 bases: TGTGCCAGCAGCCAAGCGGGAGTTGGAAATGAGCAGTTCTTC.

This rearrangement joins TRBV19 to TRBJ2-1; a weak D match, TRBD2 (6 bases). This CDR3 spans 17 amino acids. V was cut by 8 bases and J by 9 bases, with 29 bases left in between. Germline CDR1 LNHDA, CDR2 SQIVND (reference sequence). The CDR3 nucleotides read TGTGCCAGTTCCCTGGGGACTGCCGGGATCCTTACAACTGAGCAGTTCTTC. Its protein is CASSLGTAGILTTEQFF.

This clone was counted only a few times. The J gene is TRBJ2-1, the V gene TRBV19; D tentatively fits TRBD1 or TRBD2 (5 bases each). The CDR3 spans 14 residues. Trimming left V 0 bases short and J 10 bases short, with 13 bases between. Germline CDR1 is LNHDA and CDR2 is SQIVND (reference sequence). This chain's CDR3 is CASSIDLGVREQFF. CDR3 nucleotides: TGTGCCAGTAGTATAGATTTGGGGGTCCGGGAGCAGTTCTTC.

This chain joins TRBV6-1 and TRBJ2-1; D is perhaps TRBD2 (5 bases). Germline V gene sequence: CDR1 MNHNS, CDR2 SASEGT. CDR3 length: 15 amino acids. V lost 0 bases to trimming and J lost 4 bases, with 10 bases between them. This CDR3 reads CASSEAEEGYNEQFF. CDR3 bases: TGTGCCAGCAGTGAAGCTGAAGAGGGTTACAATGAGCAGTTCTTC.

V gene TRBV19 combines with J gene TRBJ2-2; D possibly corresponds to TRBD1 (6 bases). This CDR3 comprises 13 residues. Per germline, CDR1 LNHDA and CDR2 SQIVND (reference sequence). Trimming removed 7 bases at V and 6 bases at J, with 12 bases between. CDR3 nucleotides: TGTGCCAGTATTACAGGGCTGTCCGGGGAGCTGTTTTTT. Encoded protein: CASITGLSGELFF.

Details on this clone: At one of its ends the junction is not consistent with the germline gene, which may arise from a read error. Here the CDR3 DNA reads TGTGCCAGCAGTGAAGCGGCTTTAAGGACAGGCATGAACACTGAAGTTTTCTTT. Translating gives CASSEAALRTGMNTEVFF. The chain joins TRBV6-1 to TRBJ1-1; TRBD1 matches 7 bases. CDR3 size: 18 residues. CDR1 is MNHNS and CDR2 is SASEGT in the germline V gene.

This chain joins TRBV10-3 and TRBJ1-1; D possibly corresponds to TRBD1 (6 bases). V lost 4 bases and J lost 8, with 11 bases in between. The CDR3 covers 12 residues. Looked up from germline, CDR1 is ENHRY and CDR2 is SYGVKD. The CDR3 sequence is CAISAEDREAFF. The CDR3 DNA follows: TGTGCCATCAGTGCCGAAGACAGGGAAGCTTTCTTT.

V is TRBV5-4 and J is TRBJ1-1, with TRBD1 as a possible D gene (5 bases). The length of the CDR3 is 14 residues. Trimming took 4 bases from V and 6 from J, leaving 16 bases between them. Germline values: CDR1 SGHNT, CDR2 YYREEE (reference sequence). This CDR3 is CASSPALAGSEAFF. The CDR3 DNA reads as TGTGCCAGCAGCCCAGCTCTGGCAGGGTCTGAAGCTTTCTTT.

The chain carries TRBV4-1 and TRBJ2-3; 10 nucleotides line up with TRBD2. Germline CDR1 and CDR2: MGHRA and YSYEKL. The CDR3 totals 15 residues. After removal of 3 bases from V and 4 bases from J, the junction contained 4 bases not matched to a gene. CDR3 nucleotides: TGCGCCAGCAGCCAGCTAGCGGGAGAGGCAGATACGCAGTATTTT. Encoded protein: CASSQLAGEADTQYF.

The rearrangement uses TRBV5-6 and TRBJ2-7, with 15 bases identical to TRBD2. Germline CDR1 SGHDT, CDR2 YYEEEE. V lost 0 bases and J lost 3; bases outside the gene matches: 7. The CDR3 is made up of 18 amino acids. The DNA of the CDR3 is TGTGCCAGCAGCTTGGTAGGACTAGCGGGAGGGTACGACTACGAGCAGTACTTC. Its protein is CASSLVGLAGGYDYEQYF.

The chain joins TRBV7-9 to TRBJ2-7, with no clear D. This CDR3 has 12 amino acids. Germline V gene data show CDR1 as SEHNR and CDR2 as FQNEAQ (reference sequence). V was clipped by 2 bases and J by 5 bases, with 7 bases between them. Here the CDR3 reads CASSLRIDEQYV. As DNA, the CDR3 is TGTGCCAGCAGCTTAAGAATCGACGAGCAGTACGTC.

V gene TRBV7-2 combines with J gene TRBJ2-5, with 10 bases lining up with TRBD1. Germline V CDR1 and CDR2: SGHTA, FQGNSA. Unmatched junction bases numbered 13, after V lost 4 bases and J lost 5 bases. CDR3 size: 17 residues. CDR3 nucleotides: TGTGCCAGCAGCTCGCTAGGAAGGACAGGGGGGTTGGAGACCCAGTACTTC. Encoded protein: CASSSLGRTGGLETQYF.

The chain recombines TRBV9 with TRBJ2-7; 13 bases map to TRBD2. This CDR3 comprises 16 residues. The V gene end was trimmed by 4 bases and the J gene end by 6 bases; junction bases not matched to a gene: 10. Germline V gene sequence: CDR1 SGDLS, CDR2 YYNGEE. The CDR3 nucleotides read TGTGCCAGCAGCCCCCACTCGGGACTAGCGGGACGCGAGCAGTACTTC. Residues: CASSPHSGLAGREQYF.

The CDR3 loop is CSVEVPDRGYIQYF. The CDR3 nucleotides read TGCAGCGTTGAAGTCCCGGACAGGGGGTACATTCAGTACTTC. The V and J genes are TRBV29-1 and TRBJ2-4, with TRBD1 identical over 10 bases. The J segment lost 8 bases and the V segment lost 1 base, leaving 5 bases of the junction unmatched. The CDR3 spans 14 residues. Germline V gene data show CDR1 as SQVTM and CDR2 as ANQGSEA.

This clone was seen once. The V gene is TRBV6-5, the J gene TRBJ2-1, with TRBD2 identical over 9 bases. Losses at the gene ends were 7 bases for V and 6 bases for J; bases not matched to a gene: 10. Per germline, CDR1 MNHEY and CDR2 SVGAGI. This CDR3 contains 15 residues. The CDR3 bases are TGTGCCAGCACCATTACGAGGCGGGGGGGCAATGAGCAGTTCTTC. It encodes CASTITRRGGNEQFF.

In its sample, this clone was seen a few times. The CDR3 DNA follows: TGTGCCAGCAGTACAACAGGGGTTTCCGGGGAGCTGTTTTTT. This sequence encodes CASSTTGVSGELFF. J is TRBJ2-2 and V is TRBV6-5, with 7 bases matching TRBD1. The germline V gene has CDR1 MNHEY and CDR2 SVGAGI. Trimming cost V 5 bases and J 6 bases; bases outside gene matches: 6. The CDR3 is 14 amino acids.

The chain uses TRBV28 and TRBJ2-2; D call uncertain. Looked up from germline, CDR1 is MDHEN and CDR2 is SYDVKM. The CDR3 length is 14 residues. With 6 bases removed from V and 2 bases from J, the gap between germline ends came to 10 bases. In DNA form, the CDR3 reads TGTGCCAGCAGCCCCGACTCAAACACCGGGGAGCTGTTTTTT. Protein product: CASSPDSNTGELFF.

The chain combines TRBV10-3 with TRBJ1-4; D is uncertain. The CDR3 has 14 residues. V was pared by 3 bases and J by 4 bases, with 9 bases between. Per germline, CDR1 ENHRY and CDR2 SYGVKD. The CDR3 bases are TGTGCCATCAGTGATGTAGGCCTTAATGAAAAACTGTTTTTT. It specifies CAISDVGLNEKLFF.

This CDR3 is CASSAGYGNYGYTF. The CDR3 nucleotides are TGTGCCAGCAGCGCGGGCTACGGGAACTATGGCTACACCTTC. The V gene is TRBV11-2, the J gene TRBJ1-2; no clear D. V lost 5 bases to trimming and J lost 2 bases, with 12 bases between them. This CDR3 is 14 amino acids long. Germline CDR1 SGHAT, CDR2 FQNNGV.

The chain couples TRBV25-1 to TRBJ1-4; D is possibly TRBD1 (6 bases). Trimming removed 0 bases from V and 8 bases from J, with 16 bases in between. The V gene's germline CDR1 is MGHDK and CDR2 SYGVNS. CDR3 length: 16 amino acids. CDR3 sequence: CASSEYRAGDGEKLFF. The CDR3 DNA is TGTGCCAGCAGTGAATATAGGGCAGGGGATGGAGAAAAACTGTTTTTT.

This clone was detected once. This chain links TRBV9 with TRBJ2-7, with D possibly matching TRBD2 (6 bases). Germline-derived CDR1 and CDR2 are SGDLS and YYNGEE. V was shortened by 3 bases and J by 6 bases, with 16 bases between the two germline ends. CDR3 length: 14 amino acids. This CDR3 is CASSEGGESLEQYV. The CDR3 region has the DNA TGTGCCAGCAGCGAGGGCGGGGAGTCTCTCGAGCAGTACGTC.

The chain combines TRBV7-7 with TRBJ2-2; D unresolved. The V end was cut by 2 bases, the J end by 4 bases, with 14 bases between. CDR3 length: 16 amino acids. The V gene's germline CDR1 is SSHAT and CDR2 FNYEAQ (reference sequence). The CDR3 bases are TGTGCCAGCAGCTTAAGGGTAGAGACGGTCACCGGGGAGCTGTTTTTT. Protein sequence: CASSLRVETVTGELFF.

The rearrangement uses TRBV9 and TRBJ2-1, with D tentatively TRBD1 (5 bases). The germline gives CDR1 SGDLS, CDR2 YYNGEE. CDR3 length: 14 residues. Trimming cost V 0 bases and J 4 bases, with 8 bases left between them. DNA for the CDR3: TGTGCCAGCAGCGTAGGAGACAGTTACAATGAGCAGTTCTTC. Its translation: CASSVGDSYNEQFF.

This sequence joins TRBV7-9 and TRBJ2-1; 8 nucleotides agree with TRBD2. Unmatched junction bases numbered 3, after V lost 0 bases and J lost 2 bases. Germline CDR1 reads SEHNR; CDR2 reads FQNEAQ (reference sequence). The length of the CDR3 is 16 residues. In DNA form, the CDR3 reads TGTGCCAGCAGCTTAGCGCACGGGGGGGCCTACAATGAGCAGTTCTTC. Its translation is CASSLAHGGAYNEQFF.